A selection of T cell receptor beta chains follows, all from one sample in a study of blood T cell repertoires in COVID-19. TCRdb's table, derived via immunoSEQ multiplex PCR, lists solely in-frame clones and lacks some. The sample consists of about 160,000 clones, 86% of them appearing once. Sequencing input: peripheral blood. The source of these receptors is a woman between 65 and 79 years old with acute or convalescent COVID-19. Each CDR3 is given with its conserved first and last residue. D genes are given only for firm matches. Size is omitted from some rows. Given values are once, few, many or a class for expanded clones.

clone_size j_call d_call v_call cdr3_aa cdr3_nt
- TRBJ2-5 TRBD2 TRBV6-1 CASSEIGGRGETQYF TGTGCCAGCAGTGAAATCGGCGGGAGGGGGGAGACCCAGTACTTC
- TRBJ1-5 - TRBV7-8 CASSPERPWAQPQHF TGTGCCAGCAGCCCCGAAAGACCTTGGGCTCAGCCCCAGCATTTT
- TRBJ1-2 TRBD1 TRBV10-1 CASTHWGQGRNYGYTF TGCGCCAGCACCCATTGGGGACAGGGGCGAAACTATGGCTACACCTTC
once TRBJ2-5 - TRBV11-3 CASSSSGTRGQETQYF TGTGCCAGCAGCTCCTCCGGGACTCGGGGCCAAGAGACCCAGTACTTC
- TRBJ2-1 TRBD1 TRBV6-4 CASSDGTGWDNEQFF TGTGCCAGCAGTGACGGGACAGGTTGGGACAATGAGCAGTTCTTC
- TRBJ2-3 - TRBV30 CAWSVRLAADTQYF TGTGCCTGGAGTGTACGGCTAGCAGCAGATACGCAGTATTTT
- TRBJ1-2 TRBD1 TRBV30 CAWSPPGTGEYYGYTF TGTGCCTGGAGTCCACCCGGGACAGGCGAATACTATGGCTACACCTTC
- TRBJ2-1 - TRBV11-2 CASNPTMGRNEQFF TGTGCCAGCAACCCGACCATGGGGCGCAATGAGCAGTTCTTC
- TRBJ1-4 - TRBV30 CAWSVSAGATTNEKLFF TGTGCCTGGAGTGTATCGGCAGGGGCCACAACTAATGAAAAACTGTTTTTT
- TRBJ2-7 - TRBV10-3 CAILDSYEQYF TGTGCCATCTTGGACTCATACGAGCAGTACTTC
- TRBJ1-1 TRBD1 TRBV5-6 CASSWTGGVTEAFF TGTGCCAGCAGCTGGACAGGGGGGGTGACTGAAGCTTTCTTT
few TRBJ1-4 - TRBV4-3 CASSQDVSPFEKLFF TGCGCCAGCAGCCAAGACGTGTCTCCTTTTGAAAAACTGTTTTTT
- TRBJ1-4 TRBD1 TRBV5-1 CASSQTGGNEKLFF TGCGCCAGCAGCCAGACAGGGGGCAATGAAAAACTGTTTTTT